The rows below give T cell receptor beta chains drawn from one sample of a study of T cell responses to AZD1222 COVID-19 vaccine. The protocol was immunoSEQ multiplex PCR, while the TCRdb copy is restricted to in-frame clones and leaves out a portion. This sample yields 150,000 to 200,000 clones, of which 91% are seen a single time; less than 1.5% belongs to the top ten. Sequenced material: peripheral blood, taken 28 days after the second AZD1222 dose. The receptors come from an adult who received the AZD1222 COVID-19 vaccine. Both conserved end residues are part of each CDR3. D genes are given only for firm matches. Size tells how often a clone was seen (once, few, many) or the class of an expanded clone, and some rows leave it out.

V gene,clone size,J gene,D gene,CDR3 protein,CDR3 DNA
TRBV9,-,TRBJ2-5,TRBD2,CASSVGRARGGQETQYF,TGTGCCAGCAGCGTAGGAAGAGCTCGCGGGGGGCAAGAGACCCAGTACTTC
TRBV11-2,-,TRBJ2-2,-,CASSLVGAGELFF,TGTGCCAGCAGCTTAGTGGGGGCCGGGGAGCTGTTTTTT
TRBV11-3,-,TRBJ2-3,-,CASEGSDTQYF,TGTGCCAGCGAGGGGTCAGATACGCAGTATTTT
TRBV10-3,-,TRBJ1-6,-,CAIKGIDSPLHF,TGTGCCATCAAGGGGATCGATTCACCCCTCCACTTT
TRBV6-5,-,TRBJ2-7,-,CATGVSYEQYF,TGTGCCACCGGGGTTTCCTACGAGCAGTACTTC
TRBV4-2,-,TRBJ2-7,TRBD1,CASSPAGTGNYEQYF,TGTGCCAGCAGCCCGGCTGGGACAGGGAACTACGAGCAGTACTTC
TRBV3-1/TRBV3-2,-,TRBJ2-5,-,CASSQAIGETQYF,TGTGCCAGCAGCCAAGCCATCGGAGAGACCCAGTACTTC
TRBV7-9,-,TRBJ1-1,-,CASSFLRTDMNTEAFF,TGTGCCAGCAGCTTTCTAAGGACAGATATGAACACTGAAGCTTTCTTT
TRBV7-2,-,TRBJ2-3,TRBD2,CASNLPGGRTDTQYF,TGTGCCAGCAACCTACCGGGGGGAAGGACAGATACGCAGTATTTT
TRBV23-1,-,TRBJ2-7,-,CASIERSTQTYEQYF,TGCGCCAGCATCGAGAGATCGACGCAGACCTACGAGCAGTACTTC
TRBV24-1,-,TRBJ2-7,-,CATSAGHGVGEQYF,TGTGCCACCAGTGCGGGACACGGTGTGGGCGAGCAGTACTTC
TRBV5-1,-,TRBJ1-5,TRBD1,CASSLTGTGEGNQPQHF,TGCGCCAGCAGCTTGACGGGGACAGGGGAAGGCAATCAGCCCCAGCATTTT
TRBV2,-,TRBJ2-3,-,CASSQNVDTQYF,TGTGCCAGCAGTCAAAACGTAGATACGCAGTATTTT
TRBV9,-,TRBJ2-1,TRBD2,CASSRLAGPTSYNEQFF,TGTGCCAGCAGCAGATTAGCGGGACCTACTTCCTACAATGAGCAGTTCTTC
TRBV4-2,-,TRBJ1-5,-,CASSQDGVNQPQHF,TGTGCCAGCAGCCAAGATGGGGTAAATCAGCCCCAGCATTTT
TRBV27,once,TRBJ2-1,TRBD2,CASSRYPREGDNEQFF,TGTGCCAGCAGTCGCTACCCCCGGGAGGGGGACAATGAGCAGTTCTTC
TRBV28,-,TRBJ1-1,TRBD1,CASSSSPATRQGAYTEAFF,TGTGCCAGCAGTTCCTCACCTGCCACGAGACAGGGGGCGTACACTGAAGCTTTCTTT
TRBV29-1,-,TRBJ1-2,TRBD1,CSVEARDSFYGYTF,TGCAGCGTTGAAGCCAGGGACAGCTTCTATGGCTACACCTTC
TRBV7-2,-,TRBJ2-7,-,CASSLAPGHQSDYEQYF,TGTGCCAGCAGCTTAGCCCCGGGACACCAATCGGACTACGAGCAGTACTTC
TRBV7-9,-,TRBJ1-3,-,CASSLAAPRNTIYF,TGTGCCAGCAGCTTGGCAGCACCCCGAAACACCATATATTTT
TRBV7-2,few,TRBJ2-1,TRBD2,CASSLGGLAGFWDNEQFF,TGTGCCAGCAGCTTAGGGGGACTAGCGGGCTTTTGGGACAATGAGCAGTTCTTC
TRBV21-1,-,TRBJ2-3,-,CASFKGHPRPHTDTQYF,TGTGCCAGCTTCAAGGGTCATCCCCGACCCCACACAGATACGCAGTATTTT